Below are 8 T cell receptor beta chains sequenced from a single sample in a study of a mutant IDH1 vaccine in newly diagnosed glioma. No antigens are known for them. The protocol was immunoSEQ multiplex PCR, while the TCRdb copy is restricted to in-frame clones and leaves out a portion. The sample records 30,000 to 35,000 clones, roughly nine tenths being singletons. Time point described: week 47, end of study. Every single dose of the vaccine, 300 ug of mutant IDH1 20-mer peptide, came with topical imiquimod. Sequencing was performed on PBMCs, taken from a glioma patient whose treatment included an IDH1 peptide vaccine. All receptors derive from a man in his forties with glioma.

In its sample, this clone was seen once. As DNA, the CDR3 is TGCGCCAGCAGCCAGTTCCTAGTGGCGTACGTC. This gives the protein CASSQFLVAYV. This rearrangement joins TRBV4-1 to TRBJ2-7; D unresolved. The V end lost 3 bases, the J end lost 12 bases, and 12 bases lay between the germline ends. Germline CDR1 MGHRA, CDR2 YSYEKL. There are 11 residues in the CDR3.

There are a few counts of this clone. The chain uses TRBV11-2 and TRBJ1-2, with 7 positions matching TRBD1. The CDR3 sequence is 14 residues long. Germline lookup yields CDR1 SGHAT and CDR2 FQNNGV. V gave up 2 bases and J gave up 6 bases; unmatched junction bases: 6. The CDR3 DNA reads TGTGCCAGCAGCTTAAGGGGGCACGAGGATGGCTACACCTTC. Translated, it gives CASSLRGHEDGYTF.

In nucleotides, the CDR3 is TGTGCCAGTAGTATAACAGGGGTGGGAAACATTCAGTACTTC. This gives the protein CASSITGVGNIQYF. V usage is TRBV19 and J usage is TRBJ2-4; 7 bases match TRBD1. Germline V gene data show CDR1 as LNHDA and CDR2 as SQIVND (reference sequence). This CDR3 is built from 14 residues. The J segment lost 6 bases and the V segment lost 2 bases, leaving 4 bases of the junction unmatched.

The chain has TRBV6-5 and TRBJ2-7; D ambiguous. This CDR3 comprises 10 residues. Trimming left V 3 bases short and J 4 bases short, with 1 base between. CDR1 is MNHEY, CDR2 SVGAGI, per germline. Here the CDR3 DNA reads TGTGCCAGCAGTTATTACGAGCAGTACTTC. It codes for CASSYYEQYF.

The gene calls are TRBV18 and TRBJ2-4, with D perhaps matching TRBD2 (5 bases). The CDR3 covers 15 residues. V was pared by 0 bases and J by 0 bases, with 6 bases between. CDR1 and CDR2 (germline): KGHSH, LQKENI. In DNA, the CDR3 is TGTGCCAGCTCACCACCAGGACTAGCCAAAAACATTCAGTACTTC. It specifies CASSPPGLAKNIQYF.

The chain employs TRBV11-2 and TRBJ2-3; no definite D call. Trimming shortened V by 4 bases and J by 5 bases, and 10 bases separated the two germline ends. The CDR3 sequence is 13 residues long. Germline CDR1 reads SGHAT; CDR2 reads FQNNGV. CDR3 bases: TGTGCCAGCAGCTCCAGTGGGTTAGATACGCAGTATTTT. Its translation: CASSSSGLDTQYF.

CDR3 residues: CASSYGKYNSPLHF. Here the CDR3 DNA reads TGTGCCAGCAGTTACGGAAAGTATAATTCACCCCTCCACTTT. The V gene is TRBV6-5, the J gene TRBJ1-6; D not resolved. The CDR3 has 14 amino acids. The V gene's germline CDR1 is MNHEY and CDR2 SVGAGI. V lost 2 bases, J lost 4 bases, and 6 bases lay in between.

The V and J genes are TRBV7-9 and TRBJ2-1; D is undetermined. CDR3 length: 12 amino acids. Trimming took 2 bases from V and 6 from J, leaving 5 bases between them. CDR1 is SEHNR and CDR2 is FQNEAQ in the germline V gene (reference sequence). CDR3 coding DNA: TGTGCCAGCAGCTTACACCCCAATGAGCAGTTCTTC. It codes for CASSLHPNEQFF.